What follows describes a single TCR beta chain. Its cognate antigen is unknown. This sample was included in a study of T cell responses to AZD1222 COVID-19 vaccine. Study-level findings and limits: In a largely white British group with more females than males, clonal diversity was possibly underestimated. In all cases, repertoires were sampled only after the peak T cell response. Elevations in Spike-specific TCR breadth and depth followed administration of two AZD1222 doses.

From germline, CDR1 is MNHEY and CDR2 SVGAGI. There are 11 residues in the CDR3. V gave up 10 bases and J gave up 4 bases, with 10 bases separating them. Assay: immunoSEQ multiplex PCR; the TCRdb copy retains only in-frame clones and omits some. Altogether some 110,000 clones are present, 75% to 90% being singletons, with the ten largest covering about 3.1%. This sample comprised peripheral blood, obtained on day 0 of AZD1222 vaccination. This sequence joins TRBV6-5 and TRBJ1-2; maybe TRBD1 (5 bases). This TCR was sampled from an adult in good health. The CDR3 protein is CATREGYGYTF. In DNA, the CDR3 is TGTGCCACCAGGGAGGGCTATGGCTACACCTTC.